The T cell receptor (beta chain) under discussion was sequenced for a study of vaccination effects on CD4 cells after COVID-19. Profiling relied on immunoSEQ multiplex PCR, and the TCRdb table lists in-frame clones only, not all of them. The sample contains 57,000 or so clones, 55% to 85% of which appear only once. As concerns this clone: Its antigen is currently unknown.

Using viral peptide pools, the ViraFEST assay grew out antigen-specific CD4+ T cells prior to sequencing. CD4+ T cell isolation took place after approximately ten days of culture. Vaccination of participants consisted of two doses of either the BNT162b2 or mRNA-1273 vaccine. None of these healthy vaccinees had been infected with SARS-CoV-2 before vaccination. Every well got 1.5 million to 2.5 million PBMC, which were grown with around 10 IU/ml IL-2 and around 10 ug/ml peptides. The CDR3 extends over 15 amino acids. V gave up 7 bases and J gave up 8 bases; unmatched junction bases: 8. The germline V gene encodes CDR1 LNHDA and CDR2 SQIVND (reference sequence).

The receptor's source is a human donor who received a COVID-19 vaccine. This sequence joins TRBV19 and TRBJ1-6; 10 positions match TRBD1. Sequenced here: CD4+ T cells from PBMCs cultured with HCoV-229E spike peptides, sampled after COVID-19 vaccination. The DNA of the CDR3 is TGTGCCAGTACGTCGGCTGGGACAGGGGATTCACCCCTCCACTTT. This codes for CASTSAGTGDSPLHF.